A single sample is the source of the 23 T cell receptor beta chains below, sequenced in a study of cytomegalovirus exposure and HLA in healthy donors. PCR was performed using 60 Vbeta and 13 Jbeta primers. Clones were sequenced by immunoSEQ multiplex PCR, and TCRdb holds only the in-frame ones, with some missing. This table holds more than 130,000 clones, approximately 80% found once. The sequenced sample was PBMCs. The receptors originated from a man younger than 35 in good health and CMV-seronegative.

The chain recombines TRBV19 with TRBJ1-5, with 11 bases lining up with TRBD1. The V and J ends lost 4 bases and 3 bases, in that order; junction bases with no gene match: 8. Germline assignment: CDR1 LNHDA and CDR2 SQIVND (reference sequence). This CDR3 spans 17 amino acids. The CDR3 sequence: CASSTLDRGQPNQPQHF. CDR3 DNA sequence: TGTGCCAGTAGTACCCTGGACAGGGGGCAACCCAATCAGCCCCAGCATTTT.

The chain uses TRBV19 and TRBJ2-7, with TRBD1 matching over 7 bases. V dropped 6 bases and J dropped 6; count of bases not matched to a gene: 17. The CDR3 has 16 amino acids. Germline CDR1 and CDR2: LNHDA and SQIVND (reference sequence). CDR3 protein: CASSPRRGGNPAEQYF. DNA for the CDR3: TGTGCCAGTAGCCCGCGGAGAGGGGGCAACCCAGCCGAGCAGTACTTC.

This sequence joins TRBV2 and TRBJ1-1; TRBD1 matches at 11 bases. The V gene's germline CDR1 is SNHLY and CDR2 FYNNEI. J lost 5 bases, V lost 7 bases, and 6 bases had no gene match. This CDR3 is built from 14 residues. The CDR3 nucleotides read TGTGCCAGCAAGAGGACAGGGGGCGGGACTGAAGCTTTCTTT. It codes for CASKRTGGGTEAFF. Based on the CDR3 plus reference TRBV2 and TRBJ1-1, the full variable domain is EPEVTQTPSHQVTQMGQEVILRCVPISNHLYFYWYRQILGQKVEFLVSFYNNEISEKSEIFDDQFSVERPDGSNFTLKIRSTKLEDSAMYFCASKRTGGGTEAFFGQGTRLTVV.

This clone was picked up a small number of times. The rearrangement joins TRBV6-4 to TRBJ2-3; D is perhaps TRBD2 (6 bases). Trimming took 5 bases from V and 0 from J, leaving 6 bases between them. Germline assignment: CDR1 MRHNA and CDR2 SNTAGT. The CDR3 loop spans 13 amino acids. The CDR3, as DNA: TGTGCCAGCAGTAGCGGGAGCACAGATACGCAGTATTTT. Translating gives CASSSGSTDTQYF.

This clone has a single count. The V call is TRBV11-2, the J call TRBJ1-1, with unresolved D. Germline CDR1 and CDR2: SGHAT and FQNNGV. The CDR3 runs to 12 residues. Trimming left V 6 bases short and J 0 bases short, with 5 bases between. CDR3 protein: CASSIVNTEAFF. For the CDR3, the DNA is TGTGCCAGCAGTATTGTGAACACTGAAGCTTTCTTT.

This clone has a handful of counts. The J gene is TRBJ2-7, the V gene TRBV19; D perhaps matches TRBD2 (6 bases). Germline V gene data show CDR1 as LNHDA and CDR2 as SQIVND (reference sequence). The CDR3 consists of 15 residues. Trimming took 6 bases from V and 3 from J, leaving 18 bases between them. This CDR3 is CASSPSGVLFYEQYF. CDR3 DNA: TGTGCCAGTAGCCCTTCGGGAGTTCTCTTCTACGAGCAGTACTTC.

Comments on this clone: Other nucleotide sequences from this sample produce the same CDR3. The CDR3 DNA reads TGCAGCTCTGGGGGGACTGAAGCTTTCTTT. This encodes CSSGGTEAFF. V gene TRBV29-1 combines with J gene TRBJ1-1; D possibly corresponds to TRBD1 (5 bases). V was cut by 8 bases and J by 5 bases, with 9 bases left in between. The CDR3 is made up of 10 amino acids. Germline lookup yields CDR1 SQVTM and CDR2 ANQGSEA.

This chain joins TRBV7-2 and TRBJ1-1, with D unresolved. Germline V gene data show CDR1 as SGHTA and CDR2 as FQGNSA. Trimming took 5 bases from V and 6 from J, leaving 13 bases between them. The CDR3 has 13 amino acids. The CDR3 spells CASSPEPLAEAFF. The CDR3 bases are TGTGCCAGCAGCCCAGAACCCCTTGCTGAAGCTTTCTTT.

This clone appeared a single time. The chain employs TRBV15 and TRBJ1-1; the D is unclear. The CDR3 sequence is 15 residues long. V was cut by 0 bases and J by 1 base, with 9 bases left in between. CDR1 is LNHNV, CDR2 YYDKDF, per germline (reference sequence). CDR3 protein: CATSRDTPPNTEAFF. CDR3 in DNA: TGTGCCACCAGCAGAGATACACCCCCGAACACTGAAGCTTTCTTT. Supplemented by reference TRBV15 and TRBJ1-1, the full variable domain reads DAMVIQNPRYQVTQFGKPVTLSCSQTLNHNVMYWYQQKSSQAPKLLFHYYDKDFNNEADTPDNFQSRRPNTSFCFLDIRSPGLGDTAMYLCATSRDTPPNTEAFFGQGTRLTVV.

V usage is TRBV7-9 and J usage is TRBJ2-5; D possibly corresponds to TRBD2 (5 bases). CDR3 length equals 13 residues. Germline loops: CDR1 SEHNR, CDR2 FQNEAQ (reference sequence). V shed 6 bases and J shed 4 bases, with 12 bases lying between them. The CDR3, as DNA: TGTGCCAGCAGTTTATTAGCGAGAGAGACCCAGTACTTC. Translating it yields CASSLLARETQYF.

This clone came up a few times. The chain recombines TRBV14 with TRBJ2-3; no definite D call. Germline-derived CDR1 and CDR2 are SGHDN and FVKESK. Trimming pared 0 bases from V and 0 bases from J, leaving 13 bases between. CDR3 length equals 17 residues. DNA of the CDR3: TGTGCCAGCAGCCAAGATATCGGAGCGACTAGCACAGATACGCAGTATTTT. This gives the protein CASSQDIGATSTDTQYF.

The rearrangement links TRBV14 to TRBJ2-7; perhaps TRBD1 as D (6 bases). With 3 bases removed from V and 1 base from J, the gap between germline ends came to 10 bases. The CDR3 runs 14 residues. Germline V lookup: CDR1 SGHDN, CDR2 FVKESK. Here the CDR3 DNA reads TGTGCCAGCAGCCACCGGCAGGGGTCCTACGAGCAGTACTTC. Translation: CASSHRQGSYEQYF. The whole variable domain, filled in from reference TRBV14 and TRBJ2-7, reads EAGVTQFPSHSVIEKGQTVTLRCDPISGHDNLYWYRRVMGKEIKFLLHFVKESKQDESGMPNNRFLAERTGGTYSTLKVQPAELEDSGVYFCASSHRQGSYEQYFGPGTRLTVT.

There are a few counts of this clone. The rearrangement uses TRBV6-5 and TRBJ1-4, with 10 bases aligning to TRBD1. The CDR3 has 14 amino acids. The germline CDR1 and CDR2 sequences are MNHEY and SVGAGI. The ends lost 6 bases at V and 4 bases at J; junction bases unmatched: 2. CDR3 region: CASRGQGNNEKLFF. The CDR3 nucleotides are TGTGCCAGCAGGGGACAGGGGAATAATGAAAAACTGTTTTTT.

For this clone: A junction end diverges from the germline sequence, so it may reflect a read error. The chain uses TRBV7-2 and TRBJ2-3; 8 nucleotides match TRBD2. CDR1 and CDR2 (germline): SGHTA, FQGNSA. This CDR3 contains 16 residues. The CDR3 DNA follows: TGTGCCAGCCGCTTCGGCGCTAGCGGGAGCACAGATACGCAGTATTTT. It specifies CASRFGASGSTDTQYF.

Only a few counts were recorded for this clone. The chain recombines TRBV7-3 with TRBJ2-2, with 7 bases lining up with TRBD2. Trimming took 5 bases from V and 4 from J; bases not matched to a gene: 10. The CDR3 totals 16 residues. CDR1 and CDR2 (germline): SGHTA, FQGTGA. CDR3 sequence: CASSPTSAGVTGELFF. CDR3 in DNA: TGTGCCAGCAGCCCCACGTCTGCGGGGGTCACCGGGGAGCTGTTTTTT.

The chain joins TRBV11-2 to TRBJ2-5, with 7 bases lining up with TRBD2. The V gene's germline CDR1 is SGHAT and CDR2 FQNNGV. The CDR3 has 14 residues. The V gene end was trimmed by 6 bases and the J gene end by 4 bases; junction bases not matched to a gene: 8. CDR3 sequence (DNA): TGTGCCAGCAGACCGCTAGCGGAGGTAGAGACCCAGTACTTC. Translating gives CASRPLAEVETQYF.

The chain links TRBV28 to TRBJ2-7, with 10 bases fitting TRBD1. Trimming removed 6 bases from V and 6 bases from J; junction bases left unmatched: 11. CDR3 length: 15 amino acids. Germline V CDR1 and CDR2: MDHEN, SYDVKM. In DNA form, the CDR3 reads TGTGCCAGCAGACCTGCGGGGACAGGGGCGCTCGAGCAGTACTTC. It is translated as CASRPAGTGALEQYF.

This chain links TRBV2 with TRBJ2-1, with D possibly TRBD2 on 6 matching bases. This CDR3 contains 13 residues. The germline V and J ends were trimmed by 8 bases and 0 bases, with 8 bases remaining between them. CDR1 SNHLY and CDR2 FYNNEI come from the germline V gene. CDR3 DNA sequence: TGTGCCAGCGGGGGGAGCTCCTACAATGAGCAGTTCTTC. Translation gives CASGGSSYNEQFF.

V usage is TRBV7-3 and J usage is TRBJ2-1; D may be TRBD2 (6 bases). Germline V gene lookup returns CDR1 SGHTA and CDR2 FQGTGA. V shed 1 base and J shed 0 bases, with 7 bases lying between them. The CDR3 runs 15 residues. The CDR3 sequence is CASSLSGDSYNEQFF. Here the CDR3 DNA reads TGTGCCAGCAGCTTAAGCGGGGACTCCTACAATGAGCAGTTCTTC.

This clone appeared once. This sequence joins TRBV2 and TRBJ1-2; TRBD1 matches at 7 bases. Germline V gene data show CDR1 as SNHLY and CDR2 as FYNNEI. The CDR3 has 14 residues. Trimming cost V 4 bases and J 6 bases; bases outside gene matches: 8. The CDR3 sequence is CASSGQGLGHGYTF. The CDR3 DNA reads as TGTGCCAGCAGTGGACAGGGATTGGGCCATGGCTACACCTTC. The whole variable domain, filled in from reference TRBV2 and TRBJ1-2, reads EPEVTQTPSHQVTQMGQEVILRCVPISNHLYFYWYRQILGQKVEFLVSFYNNEISEKSEIFDDQFSVERPDGSNFTLKIRSTKLEDSAMYFCASSGQGLGHGYTFGSGTRLTVV.

This clone was detected a few times. The chain joins TRBV5-1 to TRBJ2-1; 10 bases match TRBD2. This CDR3 is built from 15 residues. J was trimmed by 6 bases and V by 2 bases; bases with no gene match: 5. Germline CDR1 SGHRS, CDR2 YFSETQ. CDR3 nucleotide sequence: TGCGCCAGCAGCTTAAGCGGGGGGGCCCTCAATGAGCAGTTCTTC. Its translation is CASSLSGGALNEQFF. The variable domain in full, with the rest retrieved from reference TRBV5-1 and TRBJ2-1, is KAGVTQTPRYLIKTRGQQVTLSCSPISGHRSVSWYQQTPGQGLQFLFEYFSETQRNKGNFPGRFSGRQFSNSRSEMNVSTLELGDSALYLCASSLSGGALNEQFFGPGTRLTVL.

CDR3 residues: CAISESTTGTATKNIQYF. Here the CDR3 DNA reads TGTGCCATCAGTGAGTCCACTACCGGGACAGCAACTAAAAACATTCAGTACTTC. This chain uses TRBV10-3 with TRBJ2-4, with TRBD1 matching 7 bases. CDR1 ENHRY and CDR2 SYGVKD come from the germline V gene. This CDR3 is built from 18 residues. Germline trimming cut 0 bases from V and 4 bases from J; bases unmatched to any gene: 12.

CDR3 in DNA: TGTGCCAGTAGCCCACCCACAGGGACCGAGCAGTACTTC. Encoded protein: CASSPPTGTEQYF. V gene TRBV19 combines with J gene TRBJ2-7; D perhaps matches TRBD1 (6 bases). The CDR3 extends over 13 amino acids. Germline loops: CDR1 LNHDA, CDR2 SQIVND (reference sequence). The V gene lost 6 bases and the J gene lost 6 bases, with 15 bases spanning the gap.